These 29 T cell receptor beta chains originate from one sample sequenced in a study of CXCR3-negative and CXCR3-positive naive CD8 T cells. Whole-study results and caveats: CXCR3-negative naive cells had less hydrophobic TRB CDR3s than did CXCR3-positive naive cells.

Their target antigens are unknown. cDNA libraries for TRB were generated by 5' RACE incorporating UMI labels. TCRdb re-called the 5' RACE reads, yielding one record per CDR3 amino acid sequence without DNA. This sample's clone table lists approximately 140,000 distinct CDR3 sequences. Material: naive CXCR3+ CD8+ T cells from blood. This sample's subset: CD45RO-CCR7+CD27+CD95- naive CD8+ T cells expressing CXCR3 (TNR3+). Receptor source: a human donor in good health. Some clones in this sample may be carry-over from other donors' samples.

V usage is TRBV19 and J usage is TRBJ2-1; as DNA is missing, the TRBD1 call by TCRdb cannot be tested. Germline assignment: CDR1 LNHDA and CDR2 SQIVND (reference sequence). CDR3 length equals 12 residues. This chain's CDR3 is CASFAQNNEQFF.

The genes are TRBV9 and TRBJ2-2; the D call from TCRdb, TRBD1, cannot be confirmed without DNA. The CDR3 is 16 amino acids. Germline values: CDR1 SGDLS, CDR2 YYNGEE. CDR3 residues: CASSPTGTLGTGELFF.

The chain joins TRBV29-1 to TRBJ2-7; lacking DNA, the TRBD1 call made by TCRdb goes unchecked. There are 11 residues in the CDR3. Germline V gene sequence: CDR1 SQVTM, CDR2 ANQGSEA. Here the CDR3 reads CSGQGAHEQYF.

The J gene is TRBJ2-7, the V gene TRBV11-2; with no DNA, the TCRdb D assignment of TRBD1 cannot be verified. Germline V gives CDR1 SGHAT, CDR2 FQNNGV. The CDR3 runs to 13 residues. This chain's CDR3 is CASSSITGDEQYF.

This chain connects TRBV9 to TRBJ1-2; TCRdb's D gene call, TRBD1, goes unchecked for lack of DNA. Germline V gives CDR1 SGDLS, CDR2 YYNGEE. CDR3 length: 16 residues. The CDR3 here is CASSGGVGSRNYGYTF.

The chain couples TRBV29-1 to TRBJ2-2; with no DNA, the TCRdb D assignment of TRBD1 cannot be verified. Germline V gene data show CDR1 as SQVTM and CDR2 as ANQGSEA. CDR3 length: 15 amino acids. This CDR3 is CSVEDLDRNTGELFF.

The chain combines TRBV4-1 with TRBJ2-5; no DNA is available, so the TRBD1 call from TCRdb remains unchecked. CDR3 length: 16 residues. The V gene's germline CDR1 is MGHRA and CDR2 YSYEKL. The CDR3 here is CASSQGTGGDRETQYF.

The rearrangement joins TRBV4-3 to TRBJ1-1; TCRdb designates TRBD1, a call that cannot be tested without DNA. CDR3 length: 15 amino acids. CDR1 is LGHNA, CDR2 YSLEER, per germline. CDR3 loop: CASSQDRGGSTEAFF.

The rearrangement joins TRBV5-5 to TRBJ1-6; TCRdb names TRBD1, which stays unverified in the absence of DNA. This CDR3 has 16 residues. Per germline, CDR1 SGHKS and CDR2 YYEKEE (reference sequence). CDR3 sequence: CASSLVDTGLNSPLHF.

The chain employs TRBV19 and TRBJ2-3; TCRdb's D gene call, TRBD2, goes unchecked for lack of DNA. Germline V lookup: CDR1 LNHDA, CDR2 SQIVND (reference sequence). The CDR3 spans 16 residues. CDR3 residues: CASSISLAGGTDTQYF.

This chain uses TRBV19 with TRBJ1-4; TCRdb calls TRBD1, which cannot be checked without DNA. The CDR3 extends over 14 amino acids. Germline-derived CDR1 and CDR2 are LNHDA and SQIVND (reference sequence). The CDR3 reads CATCAGTANEKLFF.

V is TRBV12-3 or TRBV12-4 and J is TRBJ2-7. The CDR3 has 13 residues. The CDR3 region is CASSFGGAYEQYF.

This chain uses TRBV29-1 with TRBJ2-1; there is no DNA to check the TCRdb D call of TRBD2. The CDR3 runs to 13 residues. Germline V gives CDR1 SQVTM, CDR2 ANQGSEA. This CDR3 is CSQDSVEDNEQFF.

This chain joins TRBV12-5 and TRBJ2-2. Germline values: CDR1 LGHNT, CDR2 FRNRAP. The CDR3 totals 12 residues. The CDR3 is CASGPPTGELFF.

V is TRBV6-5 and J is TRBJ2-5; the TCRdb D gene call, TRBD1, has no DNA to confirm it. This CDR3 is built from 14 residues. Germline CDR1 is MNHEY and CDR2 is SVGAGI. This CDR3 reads CASTQDRGWETQYF.

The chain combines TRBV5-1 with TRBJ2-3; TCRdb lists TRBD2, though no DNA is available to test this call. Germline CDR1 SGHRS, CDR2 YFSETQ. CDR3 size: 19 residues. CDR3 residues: CASSLEGLAGGPRTDTQYF.

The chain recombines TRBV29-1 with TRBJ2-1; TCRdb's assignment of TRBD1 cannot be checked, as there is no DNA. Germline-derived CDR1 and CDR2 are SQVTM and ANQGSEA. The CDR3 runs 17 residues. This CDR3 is CSVGDLGTASSYNEQFF.

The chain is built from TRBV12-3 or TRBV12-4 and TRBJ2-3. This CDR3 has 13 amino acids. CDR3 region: CASSSRYTDTQYF.

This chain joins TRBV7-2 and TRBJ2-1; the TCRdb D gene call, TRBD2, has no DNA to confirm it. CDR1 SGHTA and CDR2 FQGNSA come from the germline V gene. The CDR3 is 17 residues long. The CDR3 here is CARGDTLAGEFRTEQFF.

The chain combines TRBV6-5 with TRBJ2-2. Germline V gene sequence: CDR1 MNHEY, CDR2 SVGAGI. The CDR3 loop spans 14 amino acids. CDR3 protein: CASSYGVAYGELFF.

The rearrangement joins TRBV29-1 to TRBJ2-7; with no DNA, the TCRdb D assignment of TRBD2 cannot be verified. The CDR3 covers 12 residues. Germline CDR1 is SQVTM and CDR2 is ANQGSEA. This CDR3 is CSGWTTPYEQYF.

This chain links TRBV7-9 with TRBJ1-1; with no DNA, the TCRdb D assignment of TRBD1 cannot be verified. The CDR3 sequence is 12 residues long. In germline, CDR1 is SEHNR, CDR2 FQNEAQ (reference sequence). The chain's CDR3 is CASSPTGFEAFF.

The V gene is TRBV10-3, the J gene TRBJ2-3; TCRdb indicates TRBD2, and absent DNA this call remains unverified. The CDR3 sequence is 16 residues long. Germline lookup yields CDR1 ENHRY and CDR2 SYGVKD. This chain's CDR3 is CAIRASGSGSTDTQYF.

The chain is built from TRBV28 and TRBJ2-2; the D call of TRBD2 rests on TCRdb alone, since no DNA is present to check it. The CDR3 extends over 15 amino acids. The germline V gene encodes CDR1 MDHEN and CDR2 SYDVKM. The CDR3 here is CASSLIAGGSGELFF.

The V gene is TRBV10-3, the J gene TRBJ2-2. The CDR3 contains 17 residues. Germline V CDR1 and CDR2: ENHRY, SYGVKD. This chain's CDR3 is CAISESILQRNTGELFF.

The CDR3 loop reads CSARDFLWTGYNEQFF. The chain joins TRBV20-1 to TRBJ2-1; TCRdb picks TRBD1, but there is no DNA to check that call. Germline lookup yields CDR1 DFQATT and CDR2 SNEGSKA (reference sequence). There are 16 residues in the CDR3.

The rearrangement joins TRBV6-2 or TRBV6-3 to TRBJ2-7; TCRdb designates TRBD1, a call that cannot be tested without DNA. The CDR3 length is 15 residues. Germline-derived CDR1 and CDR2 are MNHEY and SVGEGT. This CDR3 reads CASNNRERGPYEQYF.

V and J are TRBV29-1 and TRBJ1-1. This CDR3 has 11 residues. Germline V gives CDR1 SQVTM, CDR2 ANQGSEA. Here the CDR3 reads CSVTNPSEAFF.

The CDR3 spells CASSPGIRLHF. This chain connects TRBV12-3 or TRBV12-4 to TRBJ1-5. The CDR3 contains 11 residues.